Shown below are 3 T cell receptor beta chains from a single sample sequenced in a study of shared clonotypes between healthy human individuals. The data were produced by immunoSEQ multiplex PCR, yet TCRdb's version contains in-frame clones alone and is incomplete. This sample carries about 470,000 clones, roughly 77% of them seen once, and the ten largest clones take about 13%. Sample: PBMCs. The receptors stem from a woman between 35 and 50 years old in good health. Some clones in this sample may be carry-over from other donors' samples.

A note on this clone: A single base is all that separates this from a far larger clone, so a read error is likely. The chain employs TRBV30 and TRBJ1-1; D is ambiguous. Germline V CDR1 and CDR2: GTSNPN, SVGIG (reference sequence). Trimming removed 3 bases at V and 5 bases at J, with 7 bases between. CDR3 size: 11 residues. The DNA for the CDR3 is TGTGCCTGGAGGGACCTGACTGAAGCTTTCTTT. The encoded protein is CAWRDLTEAFF.

The rearrangement joins TRBV7-2 to TRBJ2-3; D not resolved. CDR1 and CDR2 (germline): SGHTA, FQGNSA. CDR3 length: 15 residues. The V and J ends lost 5 bases and 2 bases respectively, with 14 bases between them. Here the CDR3 reads CASSTGPADTDTQYF. In DNA form, the CDR3 reads TGTGCCAGCAGCACCGGCCCCGCAGACACAGATACGCAGTATTTT.

This chain joins TRBV14 and TRBJ1-1; D not certain. V lost 0 bases and J 1 base, leaving 12 bases between the germline ends. The CDR3 extends over 16 amino acids. Germline V lookup: CDR1 SGHDN, CDR2 FVKESK. The chain's CDR3 is CASSQDLVAANTEAFF. The DNA for the CDR3 is TGTGCCAGCAGCCAAGATCTAGTTGCGGCGAACACTGAAGCTTTCTTT.